One sample yielded the 5 T cell receptor beta chains listed below, sequenced in a study of T-cell reconstitution after alpha-beta-depleted transplantation in children. Unique molecular identifiers were incorporated when the TCRbeta library was constructed. TCRdb independently ran MiXCR on the PCR reads; one entry per CDR3 protein. The table includes over 400,000 distinct CDR3 sequences, roughly an eighth detected once. Sequences were derived from PBMCs from the stem cell graft donor, sampled from the stem cell graft. Every receptor here comes from a human donor who donated a stem cell graft to a child with combined immunodeficiency.

J is TRBJ2-2 and V is TRBV24-1, with 9 bases aligning to TRBD1. This CDR3 is 15 amino acids long. The V gene's germline CDR1 is KGHDR and CDR2 SFDVKD. The ends lost 6 bases at V and 4 bases at J; junction bases unmatched: 5. The CDR3 bases are TGTGCCACCAGTCCCGGGACAGGGTTCACCGGGGAGCTGTTTTTT. Its protein is CATSPGTGFTGELFF.

This clonotype was detected many times. V gene TRBV7-2 combines with J gene TRBJ2-7; TRBD1 might be the D (5 bases). The V gene's germline CDR1 is SGHTA and CDR2 FQGNSA. The length of the CDR3 is 14 residues. V lost 2 bases, J lost 3 bases, and 11 bases lay in between. The CDR3 loop is CASSLQTEDYEQYF. The CDR3 DNA sequence: TGTGCCAGCAGCTTACAGACAGAGGACTACGAGCAGTACTTC. Full variable domain (missing parts from reference TRBV7-2 and TRBJ2-7): GAGVSQSPSNKVTEKGKDVELRCDPISGHTALYWYRQSLGQGLEFLIYFQGNSAPDKSGLPSDRFSAERTGGSVSTLTIQRTQQEDSAVYLCASSLQTEDYEQYFGPGTRLTVT.

Written as DNA, the CDR3 is TGCGCCAGCAGCTTGGGTAGGGGCTCTGGAAACACCATATATTTT. This gives the protein CASSLGRGSGNTIYF. This chain connects TRBV5-1 to TRBJ1-3; D possibly corresponds to TRBD1 (5 bases). V lost 0 bases and J lost 0, with 7 bases in between. Germline V gives CDR1 SGHRS, CDR2 YFSETQ. The CDR3 has 15 amino acids.

The CDR3 protein is CASSFRAGWETQYF. DNA of the CDR3: TGTGCCAGCAGTTTTAGGGCAGGGTGGGAGACCCAGTACTTC. The chain carries TRBV12-3 or TRBV12-4 and TRBJ2-5; tentative D call: TRBD1 (5 bases). Deletions cut 3 bases from V and 5 bases from J, with 13 bases between. The CDR3 is 14 residues long.

This clonotype showed up just a few times. The chain is built from TRBV3-1 and TRBJ2-7; perhaps D is TRBD1 or TRBD2 (5 bases each). CDR1 is LGHDT, CDR2 YNNKEL, per germline (reference sequence). Trimming stripped 4 bases from V and 3 bases from J, with 16 bases between. There are 15 residues in the CDR3. This CDR3 reads CASSPYGTADYEQYF. For the CDR3, the DNA is TGTGCCAGCAGCCCCTACGGGACGGCAGACTACGAGCAGTACTTC.